This T cell receptor (beta chain) was sequenced in a study of control samples from healthy donors and cancer patients (dated by TCRdb to 2019 to 2021). There are 15 amino acids in the CDR3, from cysteine to phenylalanine inclusive. Only the CDR3 DNA stays, 45 bases, in frame from base 1. The germline V gene (reference sequence) specifies SGHKS as CDR1 and YYEKEE as CDR2. V lost 0 bases and J lost 6 bases; the stretch between them is 15 bases long. The protocol used for the library was the immunoSEQ multiplex PCR assay. TCRdb holds this immuneACCESS table with in-frame rearrangements only. Some clones are missing; in checked studies, unresolved V genes explain under half, and the rest has no known cause. The sample data list about 100,000 clones, and 75% to 90% of these were observed just once. The ten largest clones capture 7.8% of the sample. A remark on this clone: Its target antigen remains unknown. No much larger clone is present one base from it, and per-base qualities are unavailable.

The sample was blood. The chain couples TRBV5-5 to TRBJ1-1; TRBD1 might be the D gene, on 6 matching bases. This sequence was found in a man aged 30 to 45 in good health. This receptor has the CDR3 CASSLVQGYGAEAFF. The DNA sequence reads TGTGCCAGCAGCTTGGTACAGGGTTACGGGGCTGAAGCTTTCTTT. Reference TRBV5-5 and TRBJ1-1 proteins supply the regions before and after the CDR3; the full variable domain is: DAGVTQSPTHLIKTRGQQVTLRCSPISGHKSVSWYQQVLGQGPQFIFQYYEKEERGRGNFPDRFSARQFPNYSSELNVNALLLGDSALYLCASSLVQGYGAEAFFGQGTRLTVV.